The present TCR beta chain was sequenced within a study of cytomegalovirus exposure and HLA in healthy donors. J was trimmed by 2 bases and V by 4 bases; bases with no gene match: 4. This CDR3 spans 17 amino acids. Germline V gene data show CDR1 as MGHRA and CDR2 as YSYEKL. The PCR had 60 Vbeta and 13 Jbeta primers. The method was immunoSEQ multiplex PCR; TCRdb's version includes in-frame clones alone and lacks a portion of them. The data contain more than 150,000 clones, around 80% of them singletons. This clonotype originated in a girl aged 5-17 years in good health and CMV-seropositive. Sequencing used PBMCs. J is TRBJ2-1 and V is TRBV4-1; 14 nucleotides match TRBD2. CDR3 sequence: CASSPRTSGGTYNEQFF. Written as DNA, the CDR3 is TGCGCCAGCAGCCCGCGGACTAGCGGGGGGACCTACAATGAGCAGTTCTTC.